This TCR beta chain is from a study of shared clonotypes between healthy human individuals. The CDR3 totals 14 residues. V shed 1 base and J shed 1 base, with 7 bases lying between them. From germline, CDR1 is PRHDT and CDR2 FYEKMQ (reference sequence). Sequenced by immunoSEQ multiplex PCR; TCRdb stores in-frame clones only, minus some. The sample has 2 million to 3 million clones; roughly 92% are singletons. This clonotype originated in a man aged 18 to 35 in good health. Sequencing was performed on naive CD4+ T cells sorted from blood. Indicated subset: CD45RA+ positively selected. The chain is built from TRBV13 and TRBJ1-1, with D hard to call. The CDR3 DNA follows: TGTGCCAGCAGCTTAGAGGCGGGGAACACTGAAGCTTTCTTT. This sequence encodes CASSLEAGNTEAFF. The full variable domain, rest sourced from reference TRBV13 and TRBJ1-1, is AAGVIQSPRHLIKEKRETATLKCYPIPRHDTVYWYQQGPGQDPQFLISFYEKMQSDKGSIPDRFSAQQFSDYHSELNMSSLELGDSALYFCASSLEAGNTEAFFGQGTRLTVV.